The 21 T cell receptor beta chains below were found in one sample sequenced in a study of cytomegalovirus exposure and HLA in healthy donors (dated by TCRdb to the late 2010s). Receptors were amplified or captured by the immunoSEQ multiplex PCR assay. For the multiplex PCR, a mixture combining 60 forward primers for TCR Vbeta segments and 13 reverse primers for TCR Jbeta segments was used. TCRdb took over this immuneACCESS table, retaining in-frame rearrangements with V and J assigned. Such tables are incomplete; in checked studies, under half of the missing clones stem from an unresolved V gene, and the remainder is unexplained. The sample yields 65,000 to 90,000 clones; roughly 77% were counted once. The ten top clones hold 3.5% to 5% of the sample. The sequenced sample consisted of PBMCs. Receptors were obtained from a man aged 55 to 69 in good health and CMV-seronegative.

V gene TRBV6-1 combines with J gene TRBJ1-6; D possibly corresponds to TRBD1 (5 bases). V was clipped by 6 bases and J by 9 bases, with 15 bases between them. Per germline, CDR1 MNHNS and CDR2 SASEGT. The CDR3 length is 14 residues. As DNA, the CDR3 is TGTGCCAGCAGAAGAGATACAGGTTCTTCACCCCTCCACTTT. Its translation: CASRRDTGSSPLHF.

V gene TRBV7-6 combines with J gene TRBJ2-7; D is uncertain. CDR1 is SGHVS and CDR2 is FNYEAQ in the germline V gene. This CDR3 has 15 residues. Trimming stripped 2 bases from V and 2 bases from J, with 13 bases between. The chain's CDR3 is CASSLPPAATYEQYF. CDR3 coding DNA: TGTGCCAGCAGCTTACCACCCGCCGCGACCTACGAGCAGTACTTC.

The V call is TRBV13, the J call TRBJ2-6, with D uncertain. V lost 5 bases and J lost 7, with 12 bases in between. The CDR3 has 14 residues. Germline CDR1 PRHDT, CDR2 FYEKMQ (reference sequence). CDR3 nucleotide sequence: TGTGCCAGCAGCCACCGACATGATGCCAACGTCCTGACTTTC. Translated: CASSHRHDANVLTF.

This clone was detected once. The chain joins TRBV21-1 to TRBJ1-1; the table calls TRBD1, which could not be checked here. TRBV21-1 is an annotated pseudogene. The CDR3 is made up of 15 amino acids. The CDR3 DNA sequence: TGTGCCAGCAGCAAAAAGACAACGCAGAACACTGAAGCTTTCTTT. It is translated as CASSKKTTQNTEAFF.

The rearrangement links TRBV7-9 to TRBJ2-5; TRBD2 agrees at 9 bases. The closer fit of TRBJ2-7 to the DNA end suggests the J call may be wrong. CDR1 is SEHNR and CDR2 is FQNEAQ in the germline V gene (reference sequence). The CDR3 covers 15 residues. The CDR3: CASSFVSGGSNEQYF. The CDR3 DNA reads TGTGCCAGCAGCTTCGTGAGCGGGGGGAGCAACGAGCAGTACTTC.

This chain connects TRBV6-1 to TRBJ1-5, with D possibly TRBD1 on 5 matching bases. Germline V gene lookup returns CDR1 MNHNS and CDR2 SASEGT. V was cut by 8 bases and J by 7 bases, with 21 bases left in between. The CDR3 sequence is 15 residues long. CDR3 in DNA: TGTGCCAGCTCTCCTTCGGGGGGATCCGGGCAGCCCCAGCATTTT. Its translation is CASSPSGGSGQPQHF.

This clone was recorded a few times. One end of the junction is discordant with germline, which a read error may explain. The V call is TRBV7-9, the J call TRBJ2-1; 8 nucleotides agree with TRBD1. Germline V gene lookup returns CDR1 SEHNR and CDR2 FQNEAQ (reference sequence). The CDR3 is 16 amino acids. The CDR3 loop reads CSSNSRPGQETNEQFF. CDR3 coding DNA: TGTTCCAGCAATAGTCGACCGGGACAGGAGACCAATGAGCAGTTCTTC. Based on the CDR3 plus reference TRBV7-9 and TRBJ2-1, the full variable domain is DTGVSQNPRHKITKRGQNVTFRCDPISEHNRLYWYRQTLGQGPEFLTYFQNEAQLEKSRLLSDRFSAERPKGSFSTLEIQRTEQGDSAMYLCSSNSRPGQETNEQFFGPGTRLTVL.

This chain links TRBV5-1 with TRBJ1-2; TRBD1 agrees at 10 bases. Unmatched junction bases numbered 5, after V lost 1 base and J lost 2 bases. CDR1 is SGHRS, CDR2 YFSETQ, per germline. The CDR3 has 16 amino acids. CDR3: CASSLTGQGVNYGYTF. The CDR3 DNA is TGCGCCAGCAGCTTGACAGGACAGGGGGTAAACTATGGCTACACCTTC.

The rearrangement uses TRBV30 and TRBJ2-7; D remains unclear. CDR3 length: 13 residues. V lost 1 base, J lost 13 bases, and 20 bases lay in between. Per germline, CDR1 GTSNPN and CDR2 SVGIG (reference sequence). DNA for the CDR3: TGTGCCTGGAGTGCAGGCCAGCCGCTTGGTCGATACTTC. It translates to CAWSAGQPLGRYF.

The chain carries TRBV2 and TRBJ2-2; weak D call: TRBD2 (6 bases). Germline V gene data show CDR1 as SNHLY and CDR2 as FYNNEI. There are 13 residues in the CDR3. The V end was cut by 8 bases, the J end by 6 bases, with 13 bases between. The CDR3 DNA reads TGTGCCAGCGGGAAGCGGGCCTCCGGGGAGCTGTTTTTT. This translates into CASGKRASGELFF.

Comment on this clone: The junction departs from germline at one end; a sequencing error may be responsible. The rearrangement links TRBV14 to TRBJ2-1; 9 nucleotides agree with TRBD2. This CDR3 is 16 amino acids long. Germline V gene data show CDR1 as SGHDN and CDR2 as FVKESK. CDR3 region: CSSSQSRGLASNEQFF. CDR3 DNA sequence: TGTTCCAGCAGCCAGTCCAGGGGACTAGCTTCCAATGAGCAGTTCTTC. Complete variable domain (other parts from reference TRBV14 and TRBJ2-1): EAGVTQFPSHSVIEKGQTVTLRCDPISGHDNLYWYRRVMGKEIKFLLHFVKESKQDESGMPNNRFLAERTGGTYSTLKVQPAELEDSGVYFCSSSQSRGLASNEQFFGPGTRLTVL.

Concerning this clone: A read error may account for a junction end that differs from germline. CDR3 region: CASSPGHTSGNTIYF. CDR3 sequence (DNA): TGTGCTAGCAGCCCAGGACATACCTCTGGAAACACCATATATTTT. J is TRBJ1-3 and V is TRBV7-7; possibly TRBD1 for D (5 bases). Germline assignment: CDR1 SSHAT and CDR2 FNYEAQ (reference sequence). The CDR3 contains 15 residues. Full variable domain (outside the CDR3, taken from reference TRBV7-7 and TRBJ1-3): GAGVSQSPRYKVTKRGQDVTLRCDPISSHATLYWYQQALGQGPEFLTYFNYEAQPDKSGLPSDRFSAERPEGSISTLTIQRTEQRDSAMYRCASSPGHTSGNTIYFGEGSWLTVV.

The V call is TRBV11-2, the J call TRBJ2-7, with TRBD1 matching over 7 bases. J was trimmed by 0 bases and V by 3 bases; bases with no gene match: 2. Germline assignment: CDR1 SGHAT and CDR2 FQNNGV. The CDR3 runs 14 residues. In nucleotides, the CDR3 is TGTGCCAGCAGCTTGGACAGGAGCTCCTACGAGCAGTACTTC. Translation gives CASSLDRSSYEQYF.

In the case of this clone: Germline is not matched at one junction end, which may reflect a read error. The rearrangement joins TRBV7-9 to TRBJ2-7; 9 nucleotides line up with TRBD1. The V gene's germline CDR1 is SEHNR and CDR2 FQNEAQ (reference sequence). There are 14 residues in the CDR3. This CDR3 reads CSSSLGGQGGEQYF. The CDR3 DNA reads TGTTCCAGCAGCTTAGGGGGACAGGGTGGCGAGCAGTACTTC.

This sequence joins TRBV5-1 and TRBJ2-1; 8 bases fit TRBD1. CDR1 is SGHRS and CDR2 is YFSETQ in the germline V gene. The V segment lost 8 bases and the J segment 0 bases; nucleotides outside the gene matches: 10. The CDR3 runs to 16 residues. The CDR3 DNA follows: TGCGCCAGTGCCCAGGGGGCGGGGAGCTCCTACAATGAGCAGTTCTTC. It yields the protein CASAQGAGSSYNEQFF.

This clone was counted between two and nine times. The chain uses TRBV13 and TRBJ2-5; 8 positions match TRBD2. Germline assignment: CDR1 PRHDT and CDR2 FYEKMQ (reference sequence). This CDR3 has 13 residues. Losses at the gene ends were 2 bases for V and 5 bases for J; bases not matched to a gene: 1. CDR3 coding DNA: TGTGCCAGCAGCTTACGGACTAGCGAGACCCAGTACTTC. It specifies CASSLRTSETQYF.

The rearrangement joins TRBV9 to TRBJ1-2; D might be TRBD1 (6 bases). The CDR3 loop spans 15 amino acids. V lost 0 bases and J lost 4, with 13 bases in between. Germline V CDR1 and CDR2: SGDLS, YYNGEE. The CDR3 coding sequence is TGTGCCAGCAGCGTAGATGACAGGTCGCTCTATGGCTACACCTTC. Protein: CASSVDDRSLYGYTF.

Points on this clone: Sequence at one end of the junction differs from germline and may be a read error. The V call is TRBV19, the J call TRBJ1-2, with a tentative D call TRBD1 (5 bases). The CDR3 is made up of 12 amino acids. Looked up from germline, CDR1 is LNHDA and CDR2 is SQIVND (reference sequence). The chain's CDR3 is CASTLEGRQPRF. DNA for the CDR3: TGTGCCAGTACCCTAGAGGGGAGGCAACCCAGATTC.

The genes are TRBV7-3 and TRBJ1-2, with D possibly being TRBD1 (5 bases). This CDR3 has 16 amino acids. The V gene's germline CDR1 is SGHTA and CDR2 FQGTGA. Trimming shortened V by 2 bases and J by 2 bases, and 15 bases separated the two germline ends. The CDR3 here is CASSLAGEGLNYGYTF. The CDR3 DNA sequence: TGTGCCAGCAGCTTAGCTGGGGAGGGGCTAAACTATGGCTACACCTTC. The full variable domain, in which reference TRBV7-3 and TRBJ1-2 provide the parts outside the CDR3, is GAGVSQTPSNKVTEKGKYVELRCDPISGHTALYWYRQSLGQGPEFLIYFQGTGAADDSGLPNDRFFAVRPEGSVSTLKIQRTERGDSAVYLCASSLAGEGLNYGYTFGSGTRLTVV.

In its sample, this clone was seen a few times. J is TRBJ2-4 and V is TRBV9; D remains unclear. Germline V gene lookup returns CDR1 SGDLS and CDR2 YYNGEE. Trimming cost V 4 bases and J 0 bases, with 11 bases left between them. The length of the CDR3 is 15 residues. The DNA for the CDR3 is TGTGCCAGCAGCCCGCGGTTAGAAGCCAAAAACATTCAGTACTTC. It specifies CASSPRLEAKNIQYF.

CDR3 sequence (DNA): TGTGCCAGCAGCTTAGGAGCAGCGAGCTCTGGAAACACCATATATTTT. Residues: CASSLGAASSGNTIYF. J is TRBJ1-3 and V is TRBV11-2; the D is unclear. The CDR3 contains 16 residues. Trimming pared 1 base from V and 0 bases from J, leaving 10 bases between. In germline, CDR1 is SGHAT, CDR2 FQNNGV.